This T cell receptor beta chain was documented in a study of blood T cell repertoires in COVID-19. Study in general: T cells, B-cell-depleted T cells, or PBMCs supplied cDNA or gDNA.

Profiled with immunoSEQ multiplex PCR; TCRdb holds only in-frame clones, not every one. This sample carries about 120,000 clones, over 60% of them seen once, and the ten largest clones take almost 4%. The length of the CDR3 is 15 residues. The V call is TRBV21-1, the J call TRBJ2-3; the D call of TRBD1 is as the table states it, not checked on the DNA. TRBV21-1 is recorded as a pseudogene. The source is a woman of 80 years or more with acute or convalescent COVID-19. Specimen: peripheral blood. The CDR3 loop reads CASSKTAFYTDTQYF. CDR3 in DNA: TGTGCCAGCAGCAAAACAGCTTTTTACACAGATACGCAGTATTTT.